These 9 T cell receptor beta chains came from one sample sequenced in a study of T cell responses to AZD1222 COVID-19 vaccine. Profiled with immunoSEQ multiplex PCR; TCRdb holds only in-frame clones, not every one. The data show 150,000 to 200,000 clones, around 93% seen once. This specimen consisted of peripheral blood, obtained on day 0 of AZD1222 vaccination. The receptors stem from an adult in good health.

The chain recombines TRBV4-1 with TRBJ2-7; 7 nucleotides line up with TRBD2. In germline, CDR1 is MGHRA, CDR2 YSYEKL. The CDR3 is made up of 14 amino acids. With V trimmed by 4 bases and J by 3 bases, 6 bases remained unmatched. CDR3 coding DNA: TGCGCCAGCAGCCCCACTAGCGAGTACTACGAGCAGTACTTC. Translated, it gives CASSPTSEYYEQYF.

The rearrangement joins TRBV11-2 to TRBJ2-7; D gene unclear. Germline CDR1 reads SGHAT; CDR2 reads FQNNGV. The CDR3 covers 12 residues. Trimming left V 5 bases short and J 0 bases short, with 5 bases between. CDR3 nucleotides: TGTGCCAGCAGCCAGACCTCCTACGAGCAGTACTTC. It yields the protein CASSQTSYEQYF.

This chain connects TRBV5-1 to TRBJ2-3; TRBD2 matches 15 bases. CDR1 and CDR2 from the germline V gene are SGHRS and YFSETQ. V was pared by 3 bases and J by 4 bases, with 3 bases of the junction left unmatched. The CDR3 runs to 16 residues. CDR3: CASSWGLAGGSDTQYF. In DNA form, the CDR3 reads TGCGCCAGCAGCTGGGGACTAGCGGGAGGATCAGATACGCAGTATTTT.

The rearrangement uses TRBV7-9 and TRBJ1-5; weak D call: TRBD1 (5 bases). Per germline, CDR1 SEHNR and CDR2 FQNEAQ (reference sequence). This CDR3 has 19 amino acids. V dropped 10 bases and J dropped 0 bases, with 28 bases sitting between them. As DNA, the CDR3 is TGTGCCACCCAGGGCTCCGCGGCGTCGACAGATTATAGCAATCAGCCCCAGCATTTT. Its protein is CATQGSAASTDYSNQPQHF.

J is TRBJ1-1 and V is TRBV28; 7 positions agree with TRBD1. Unmatched junction bases numbered 9, after V lost 5 bases and J lost 0 bases. Germline CDR1 and CDR2: MDHEN and SYDVKM. The CDR3 spans 16 residues. Here the CDR3 DNA reads TGTGCCAGCAGTGCAGGGGGAGTGGGGATGAACACTGAAGCTTTCTTT. It specifies CASSAGGVGMNTEAFF.

V usage is TRBV28 and J usage is TRBJ1-1, with D hard to call. This CDR3 comprises 11 residues. Germline V gene lookup returns CDR1 MDHEN and CDR2 SYDVKM. Trimming shortened V by 7 bases and J by 11 bases, and 14 bases separated the two germline ends. The CDR3 nucleotides are TGTGCCAGCACCGATGGGGTGTCGGCTTTCTTT. This codes for CASTDGVSAFF.

The rearrangement links TRBV28 to TRBJ2-1; 12 bases agree with TRBD2. Germline-derived CDR1 and CDR2 are MDHEN and SYDVKM. This CDR3 has 15 amino acids. The junction had 3 bases not matched to a gene; V was cut back by 5 bases and J by 4 bases. The CDR3, as DNA: TGTGCCAGCAGTGCCCTAGCGGGAGGGTACAATGAGCAGTTCTTC. Translation gives CASSALAGGYNEQFF.

The gene calls are TRBV2 and TRBJ1-2; D is uncertain. CDR1 SNHLY and CDR2 FYNNEI come from the germline V gene. This CDR3 spans 10 amino acids. V was trimmed by 6 bases and J by 2 bases, leaving 1 base between them. CDR3 amino acids: CASRNYGYTF. The CDR3 DNA sequence: TGTGCCAGCAGGAACTATGGCTACACCTTC.

This clone was seen a single time. The chain carries TRBV6-6 and TRBJ1-1; possibly TRBD1 for D (5 bases). The germline CDR1 and CDR2 sequences are MNHNY and SVGAGI (reference sequence). This CDR3 has 13 residues. Trimming took 6 bases from V and 1 from J, leaving 9 bases between them. CDR3 protein: CASRPTGNTEAFF. In DNA form, the CDR3 reads TGTGCCAGCAGACCTACAGGGAACACTGAAGCTTTCTTT.